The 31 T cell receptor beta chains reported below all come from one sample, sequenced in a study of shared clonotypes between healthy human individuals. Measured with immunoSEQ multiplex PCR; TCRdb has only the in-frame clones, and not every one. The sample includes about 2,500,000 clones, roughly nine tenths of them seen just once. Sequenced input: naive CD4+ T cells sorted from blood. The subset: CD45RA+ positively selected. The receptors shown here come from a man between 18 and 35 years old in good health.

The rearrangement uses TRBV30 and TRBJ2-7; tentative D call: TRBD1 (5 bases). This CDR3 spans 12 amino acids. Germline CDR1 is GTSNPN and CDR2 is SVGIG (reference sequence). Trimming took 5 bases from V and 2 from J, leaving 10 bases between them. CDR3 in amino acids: CAWGSRAYEQYF. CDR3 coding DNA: TGTGCCTGGGGTTCCAGGGCCTACGAGCAGTACTTC.

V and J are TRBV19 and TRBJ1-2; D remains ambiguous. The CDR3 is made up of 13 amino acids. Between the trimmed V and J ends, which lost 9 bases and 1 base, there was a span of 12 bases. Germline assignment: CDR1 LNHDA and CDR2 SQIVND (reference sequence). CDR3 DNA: TGTGCCAGCCGATCTGGGGATAACTATGGCTACACCTTC. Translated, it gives CASRSGDNYGYTF.

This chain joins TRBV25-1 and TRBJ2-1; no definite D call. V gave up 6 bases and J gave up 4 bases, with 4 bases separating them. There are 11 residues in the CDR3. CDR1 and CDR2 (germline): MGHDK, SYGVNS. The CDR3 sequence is CASRTYNEQFF. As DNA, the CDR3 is TGTGCCAGCAGGACTTACAATGAGCAGTTCTTC. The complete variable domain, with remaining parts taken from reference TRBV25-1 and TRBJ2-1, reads EADIYQTPRYLVIGTGKKITLECSQTMGHDKMYWYQQDPGMELHLIHYSYGVNSTEKGDLSSESTVSRIRTEHFPLTLESARPSHTSQYLCASRTYNEQFFGPGTRLTVL.

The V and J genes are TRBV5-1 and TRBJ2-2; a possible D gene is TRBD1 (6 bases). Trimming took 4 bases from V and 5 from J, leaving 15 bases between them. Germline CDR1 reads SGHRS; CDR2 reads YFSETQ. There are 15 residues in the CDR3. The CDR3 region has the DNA TGCGCCAGCAGCCTGGAATTCAGGGGAACCGGGGAGCTGTTTTTT. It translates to CASSLEFRGTGELFF.

The CDR3 bases are TGTGCCAGCAACTTCAGAGGGACAGGCACAGATACGCAGTATTTT. Protein: CASNFRGTGTDTQYF. J is TRBJ2-3 and V is TRBV5-4; 7 bases line up with TRBD1. V lost 6 bases, J lost 1 base, and 8 bases stayed unmatched. Germline assignment: CDR1 SGHNT and CDR2 YYREEE (reference sequence). The CDR3 is made up of 15 amino acids.

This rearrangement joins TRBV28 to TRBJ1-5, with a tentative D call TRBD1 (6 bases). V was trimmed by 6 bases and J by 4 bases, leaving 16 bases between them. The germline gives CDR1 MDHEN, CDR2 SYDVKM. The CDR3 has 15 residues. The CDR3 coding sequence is TGTGCCAGCAGGGGGAGGACAGTGGGGAATCAGCCCCAGCATTTT. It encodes CASRGRTVGNQPQHF.

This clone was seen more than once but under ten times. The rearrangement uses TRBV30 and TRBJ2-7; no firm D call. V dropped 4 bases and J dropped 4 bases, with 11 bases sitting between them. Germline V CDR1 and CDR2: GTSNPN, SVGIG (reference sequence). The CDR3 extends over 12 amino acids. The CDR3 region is CAWNQQAYEQYF. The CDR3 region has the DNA TGTGCCTGGAACCAACAAGCTTACGAGCAGTACTTC.

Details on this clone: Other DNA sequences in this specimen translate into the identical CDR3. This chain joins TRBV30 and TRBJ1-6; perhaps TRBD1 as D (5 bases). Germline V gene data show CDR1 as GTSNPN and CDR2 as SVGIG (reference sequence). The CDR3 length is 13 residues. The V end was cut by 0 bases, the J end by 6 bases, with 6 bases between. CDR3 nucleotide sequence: TGTGCCTGGAGTGTCCAGGGTAATTCACCCCTCCACTTT. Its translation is CAWSVQGNSPLHF.

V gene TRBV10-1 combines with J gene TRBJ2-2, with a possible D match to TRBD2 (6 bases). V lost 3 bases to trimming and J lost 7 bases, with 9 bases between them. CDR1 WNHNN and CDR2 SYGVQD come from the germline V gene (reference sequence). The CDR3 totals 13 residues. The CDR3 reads CASSDRGNGELFF. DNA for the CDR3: TGCGCCAGCAGTGACCGGGGGAACGGGGAGCTGTTTTTT.

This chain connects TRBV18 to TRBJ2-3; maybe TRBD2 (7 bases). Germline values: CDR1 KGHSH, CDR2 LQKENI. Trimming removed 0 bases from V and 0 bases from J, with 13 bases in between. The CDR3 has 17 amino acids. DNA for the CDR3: TGTGCCAGCTCACCACCGATTGGGGGGGCTAGCACAGATACGCAGTATTTT. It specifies CASSPPIGGASTDTQYF.

Written as DNA, the CDR3 is TGCGCCAGCAGGGTACGGACTAGCGGGGGCCCAGATACGCAGTATTTT. This translates into CASRVRTSGGPDTQYF. This rearrangement joins TRBV5-1 to TRBJ2-3; 13 bases fit TRBD2. Germline CDR1 and CDR2: SGHRS and YFSETQ. J was trimmed by 4 bases and V by 5 bases; bases with no gene match: 7. The CDR3 runs to 16 residues.

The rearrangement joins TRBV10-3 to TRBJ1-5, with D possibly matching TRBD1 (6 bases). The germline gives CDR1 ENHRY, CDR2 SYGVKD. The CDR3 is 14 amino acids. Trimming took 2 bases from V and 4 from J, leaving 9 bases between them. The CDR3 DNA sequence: TGTGCCATCAGTGAGGGGACAACGAATCAGCCCCAGCATTTT. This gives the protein CAISEGTTNQPQHF.

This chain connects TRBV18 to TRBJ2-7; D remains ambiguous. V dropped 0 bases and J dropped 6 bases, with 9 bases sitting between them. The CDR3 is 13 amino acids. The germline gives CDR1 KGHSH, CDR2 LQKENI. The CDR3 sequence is CASSPPAKIEQYF. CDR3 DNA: TGTGCCAGCTCACCACCTGCGAAGATCGAGCAGTACTTC.

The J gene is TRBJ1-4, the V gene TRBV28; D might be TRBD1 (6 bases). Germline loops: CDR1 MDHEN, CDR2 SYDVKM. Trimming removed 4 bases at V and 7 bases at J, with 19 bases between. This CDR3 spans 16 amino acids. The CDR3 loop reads CASSSPMGGKGEKLFF. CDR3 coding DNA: TGTGCCAGCAGTTCTCCAATGGGGGGCAAGGGTGAAAAACTGTTTTTT.

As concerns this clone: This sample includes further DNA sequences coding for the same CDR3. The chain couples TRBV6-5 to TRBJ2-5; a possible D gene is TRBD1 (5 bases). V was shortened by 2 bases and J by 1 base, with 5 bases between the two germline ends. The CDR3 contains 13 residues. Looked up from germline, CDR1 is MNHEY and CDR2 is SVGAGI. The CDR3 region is CASSYTGQETQYF. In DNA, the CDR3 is TGTGCCAGCAGTTACACAGGCCAAGAGACCCAGTACTTC.

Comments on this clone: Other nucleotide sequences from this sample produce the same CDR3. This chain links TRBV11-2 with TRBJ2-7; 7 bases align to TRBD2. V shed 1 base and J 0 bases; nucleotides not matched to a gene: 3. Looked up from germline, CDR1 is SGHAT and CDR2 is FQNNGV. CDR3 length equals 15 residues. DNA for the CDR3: TGTGCCAGCAGCTTAGGGTCGGGGGGCTCCTACGAGCAGTACTTC. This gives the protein CASSLGSGGSYEQYF.

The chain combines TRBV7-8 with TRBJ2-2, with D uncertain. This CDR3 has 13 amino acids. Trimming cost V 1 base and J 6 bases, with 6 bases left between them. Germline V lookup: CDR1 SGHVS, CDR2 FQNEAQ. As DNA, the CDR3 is TGTGCCAGCAGCTTAGGAACGGCCGGGGAGCTGTTTTTT. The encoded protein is CASSLGTAGELFF.

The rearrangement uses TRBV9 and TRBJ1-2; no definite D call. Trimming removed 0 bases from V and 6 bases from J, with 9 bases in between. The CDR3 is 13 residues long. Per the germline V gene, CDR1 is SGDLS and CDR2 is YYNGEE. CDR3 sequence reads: CASSVDGINGYTF. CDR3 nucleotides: TGTGCCAGCAGCGTAGATGGCATTAATGGCTACACCTTC.

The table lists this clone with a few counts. The CDR3, as DNA: TGCGCCAGCAGCCAAGATCCACAGGGGAGAACTGAAGCTTTCTTT. Translated, it gives CASSQDPQGRTEAFF. The chain carries TRBV4-3 and TRBJ1-1; 7 nucleotides align to TRBD1. Looked up from germline, CDR1 is LGHNA and CDR2 is YSLEER. J gave up 5 bases and V 0 bases, and 6 bases lay outside the gene matches. The CDR3 loop spans 15 amino acids.

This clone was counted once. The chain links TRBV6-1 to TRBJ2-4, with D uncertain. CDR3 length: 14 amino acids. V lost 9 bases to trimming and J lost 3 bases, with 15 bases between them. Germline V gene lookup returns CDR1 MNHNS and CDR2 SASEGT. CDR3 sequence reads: CASALTSGKNIQYF. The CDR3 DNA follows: TGTGCCAGTGCACTCACCTCGGGCAAAAACATTCAGTACTTC.

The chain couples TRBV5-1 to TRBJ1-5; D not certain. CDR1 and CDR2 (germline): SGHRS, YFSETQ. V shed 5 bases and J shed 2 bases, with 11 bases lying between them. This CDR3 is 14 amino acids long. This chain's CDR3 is CASSEGGGNQPQHF. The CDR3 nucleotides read TGCGCCAGCAGTGAGGGTGGAGGCAATCAGCCCCAGCATTTT.

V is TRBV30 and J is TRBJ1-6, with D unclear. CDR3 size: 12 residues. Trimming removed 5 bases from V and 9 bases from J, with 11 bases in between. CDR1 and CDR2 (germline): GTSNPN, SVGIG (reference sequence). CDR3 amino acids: CAWSREPSPLHF. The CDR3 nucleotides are TGTGCCTGGTCCCGGGAACCTTCACCCCTCCACTTT.

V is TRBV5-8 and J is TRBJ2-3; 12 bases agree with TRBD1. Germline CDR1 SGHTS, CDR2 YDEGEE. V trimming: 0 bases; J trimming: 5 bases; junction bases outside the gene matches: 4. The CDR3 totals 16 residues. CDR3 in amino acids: CASSLAGTGGQDTQYF. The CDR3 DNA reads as TGTGCCAGCAGCTTGGCCGGGACAGGGGGCCAAGATACGCAGTATTTT.

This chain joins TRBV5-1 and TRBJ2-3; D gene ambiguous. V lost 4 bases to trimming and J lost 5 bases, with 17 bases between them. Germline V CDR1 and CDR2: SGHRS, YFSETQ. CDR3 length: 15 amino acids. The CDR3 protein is CASSPERASGDTQYF. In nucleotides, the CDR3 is TGCGCCAGCAGCCCAGAACGGGCTTCGGGAGATACGCAGTATTTT. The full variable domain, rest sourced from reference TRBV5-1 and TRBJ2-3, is KAGVTQTPRYLIKTRGQQVTLSCSPISGHRSVSWYQQTPGQGLQFLFEYFSETQRNKGNFPGRFSGRQFSNSRSEMNVSTLELGDSALYLCASSPERASGDTQYFGPGTRLTVL.

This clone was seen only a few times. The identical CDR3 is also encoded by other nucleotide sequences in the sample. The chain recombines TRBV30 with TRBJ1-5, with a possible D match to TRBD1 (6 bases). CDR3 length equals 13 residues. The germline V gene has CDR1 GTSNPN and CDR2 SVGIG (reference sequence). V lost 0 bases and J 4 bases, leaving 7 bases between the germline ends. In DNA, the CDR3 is TGTGCCTGGAGTGTAACAGGGAATCAGCCCCAGCATTTT. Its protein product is CAWSVTGNQPQHF.

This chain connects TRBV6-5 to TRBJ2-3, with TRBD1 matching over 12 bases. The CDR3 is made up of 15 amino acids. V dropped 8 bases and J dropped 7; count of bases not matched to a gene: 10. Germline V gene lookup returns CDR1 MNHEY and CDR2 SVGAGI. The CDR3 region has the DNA TGTGCCAGCTTTCGCGGGGACAGGGGGCAATATACGCAGTATTTT. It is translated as CASFRGDRGQYTQYF.

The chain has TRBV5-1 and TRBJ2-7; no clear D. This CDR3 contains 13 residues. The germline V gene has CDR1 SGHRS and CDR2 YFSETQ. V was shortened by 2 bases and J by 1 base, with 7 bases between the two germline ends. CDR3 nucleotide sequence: TGCGCCAGCAGCTTCCCCCCTTCCTACGAGCAGTACTTC. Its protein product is CASSFPPSYEQYF.

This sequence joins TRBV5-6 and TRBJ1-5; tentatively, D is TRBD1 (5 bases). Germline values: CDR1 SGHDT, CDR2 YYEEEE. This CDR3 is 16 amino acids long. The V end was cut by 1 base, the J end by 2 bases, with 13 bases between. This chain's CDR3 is CASSLRRLGGNQPQHF. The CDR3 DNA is TGTGCCAGCAGCTTGAGACGGTTAGGGGGCAATCAGCCCCAGCATTTT.

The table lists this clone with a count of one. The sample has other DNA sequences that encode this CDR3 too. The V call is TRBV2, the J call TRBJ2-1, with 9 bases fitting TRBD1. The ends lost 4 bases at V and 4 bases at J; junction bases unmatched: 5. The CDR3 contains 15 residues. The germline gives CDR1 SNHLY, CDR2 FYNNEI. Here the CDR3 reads CASSVGQGPYNEQFF. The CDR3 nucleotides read TGTGCCAGCAGTGTTGGACAGGGGCCTTACAATGAGCAGTTCTTC.

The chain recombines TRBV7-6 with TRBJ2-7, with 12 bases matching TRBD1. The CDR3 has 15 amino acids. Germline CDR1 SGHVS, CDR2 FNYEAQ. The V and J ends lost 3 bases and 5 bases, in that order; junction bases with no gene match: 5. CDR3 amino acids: CASSFQGQGADEQYF. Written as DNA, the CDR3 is TGTGCCAGCAGCTTCCAGGGACAGGGGGCGGACGAGCAGTACTTC.

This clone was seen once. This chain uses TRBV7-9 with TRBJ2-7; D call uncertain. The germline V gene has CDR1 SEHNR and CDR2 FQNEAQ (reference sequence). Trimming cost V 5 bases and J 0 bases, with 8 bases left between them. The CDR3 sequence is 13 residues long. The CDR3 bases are TGTGCCAGCAGCCGCGTCGGCTCCTACGAGCAGTACTTC. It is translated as CASSRVGSYEQYF. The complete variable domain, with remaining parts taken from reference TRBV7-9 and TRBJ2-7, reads DTGVSQNPRHKITKRGQNVTFRCDPISEHNRLYWYRQTLGQGPEFLTYFQNEAQLEKSRLLSDRFSAERPKGSFSTLEIQRTEQGDSAMYLCASSRVGSYEQYFGPGTRLTVT.